Listed below are T cell receptor beta chains from one sample, sequenced in a study of blood T cell repertoires in COVID-19. TCRdb keeps only in-frame clones here, not all; method: immunoSEQ multiplex PCR. This table has over 60,000 clones, about 88% appearing once. Sequencing was performed on peripheral blood. The receptors here all came from a man in his 70s with active or convalescent COVID-19. Each CDR3 is given with its conserved first and last residue. The D gene is left open where the match is weak. Expanded clones are given a class, and other clones once, few, many or no size at all.

>.|TRBV6-6|TRBJ2-7|TRBD2
CASSNLAGGPYEQYF
TGTGCCAGCAGTAATCTAGCGGGAGGTCCCTACGAGCAGTACTTC
>.|TRBV6-5|TRBJ2-5|TRBD1
CASDRGRGETQYF
TGTGCCAGCGACAGGGGGCGCGGAGAGACCCAGTACTTC
>.|TRBV28|TRBJ2-3|.
CASSGQSRTDTQYF
TGTGCCAGCAGTGGGCAGAGCAGAACGGATACGCAGTATTTT
>few|TRBV28|TRBJ1-3|.
CASSLWGEQGFGNTIYF
TGTGCCAGCAGTTTATGGGGGGAACAGGGATTTGGAAACACCATATATTTT
>.|TRBV9|TRBJ2-7|TRBD1
CASSRKGTGEYEQYF
TGTGCCAGCAGCCGGAAAGGGACAGGCGAATACGAGCAGTACTTC
>.|TRBV6-2/TRBV6-3|TRBJ2-5|.
CASSYQLHGQETQYF
TGTGCCAGCAGTTACCAACTTCACGGGCAAGAGACCCAGTACTTC
>once|TRBV3-1/TRBV3-2|TRBJ1-4|TRBD1
CASSHRTGRNEKLFF
TGTGCCAGCAGCCACCGGACAGGGAGGAATGAAAAACTGTTTTTT
>.|TRBV5-8|TRBJ2-5|TRBD1
CASSPGTGQETQYF
TGTGCCAGCAGCCCGGGGACAGGCCAAGAGACCCAGTACTTC
>once|TRBV5-1|TRBJ1-5|.
CASSADAGGNQPQHF
TGCGCCAGCAGCGCCGACGCGGGAGGCAATCAGCCCCAGCATTTT
>.|TRBV10-3|TRBJ2-7|.
CAISAQAGSGYEQYF
TGTGCCATCAGTGCCCAGGCGGGTTCGGGGTATGAGCAGTACTTC
>.|TRBV28|TRBJ1-2|.
CASTSPGPWKGLGYGYTF
TGTGCCAGCACCTCCCCGGGTCCTTGGAAAGGCCTAGGCTATGGCTACACCTTC
>.|TRBV27|TRBJ2-2|TRBD1
CASSLFSQGSLAGELFF
TGTGCCAGCAGTTTATTCTCACAGGGGAGTTTGGCCGGGGAGCTGTTTTTT
>.|TRBV2|TRBJ2-2|.
CASRARQMNTGELFF
TGTGCCAGCAGGGCTCGACAGATGAACACCGGGGAGCTGTTTTTT
>.|TRBV7-6|TRBJ2-2|TRBD2
CASSPSSGSVPAGELFF
TGTGCCAGCAGCCCGTCTAGCGGGAGTGTCCCCGCCGGGGAGCTGTTTTTT
>.|TRBV4-1|TRBJ2-7|.
CASSQGRGGSYEQYF
TGCGCCAGCAGCCAAGGAAGAGGAGGATCCTACGAGCAGTACTTC
>.|TRBV7-8|TRBJ1-2|.
CASSTYREGIGGYTF
TGTGCCAGCAGCACCTACAGGGAGGGAATAGGTGGCTACACCTTC
>.|TRBV28|TRBJ2-7|TRBD2
CASSLSTSGIIYEQYF
TGTGCCAGCAGTTTATCAACTAGCGGGATCATATACGAGCAGTACTTC
>few|TRBV6-6|TRBJ1-6|.
CASSYSTDSPLHF
TGTGCCAGCAGTTACTCTACTGATTCACCCCTCCACTTT
>.|TRBV3-1/TRBV3-2|TRBJ2-1|TRBD2
CASSQTSGGSYNEQFF
TGTGCCAGCAGCCAGACGAGCGGGGGGTCCTACAATGAGCAGTTCTTC
>.|TRBV11-2|TRBJ2-3|TRBD1
CASSLSTGADTQYF
TGTGCCAGCAGCTTATCGACAGGGGCAGATACGCAGTATTTT
>once|TRBV5-1|TRBJ2-1|.
CASSLLRTDQFF
TGCGCCAGCAGCTTGCTCCGGACAGACCAGTTCTTC
>.|TRBV30|TRBJ1-6|.
CAWSVSRGNSPLHF
TGTGCCTGGAGTGTGAGCAGGGGCAATTCACCCCTCCACTTT
>.|TRBV9|TRBJ2-1|.
CASSPQTTNNEQFF
TGTGCCAGCAGCCCCCAGACTACAAACAATGAGCAGTTCTTC
>.|TRBV5-6|TRBJ1-2|TRBD1
CASSPGTGVHYGYTF
TGTGCCAGCAGCCCCGGGACAGGGGTTCACTATGGCTACACCTTC
>.|TRBV18|TRBJ2-5|.
CASSLAAQETQYF
TGTGCCAGCTCCTTAGCGGCACAAGAGACCCAGTACTTC
>.|TRBV2|TRBJ1-6|.
CASSLNRAGNSPLHF
TGTGCCAGCAGTCTAAACAGGGCAGGAAATTCACCCCTCCACTTT
>.|TRBV6-6|TRBJ1-4|.
CASQHRRDEKLFF
TGTGCCAGCCAACACAGGAGGGATGAAAAACTGTTTTTT
>few|TRBV27|TRBJ2-7|.
CASSLSVPTRGYEQYF
TGTGCCAGCAGTTTATCGGTACCAACAAGAGGTTACGAGCAGTACTTC
>.|TRBV28|TRBJ1-5|TRBD1
CASSLRQGRGQPQHF
TGTGCCAGCAGTTTAAGGCAGGGCAGGGGGCAGCCCCAGCATTTT
>once|TRBV5-1|TRBJ1-2|.
CASSLVPGESYGYTF
TGCGCCAGCAGCTTGGTGCCGGGGGAGAGCTATGGCTACACCTTC
>.|TRBV5-1|TRBJ2-1|TRBD2
CASSLSWTSVYNEQFF
TGCGCCAGCAGCTTGTCCTGGACTAGCGTGTACAATGAGCAGTTCTTC
>.|TRBV2|TRBJ2-1|TRBD2
CASSGRGGSGNEQFF
TGTGCCAGCAGTGGCCGAGGCGGGAGTGGGAATGAGCAGTTCTTC
>.|TRBV19|TRBJ1-1|.
CASSTSSWSFSNTEAFF
TGTGCCAGTAGTACTAGTAGCTGGTCTTTTTCGAACACTGAAGCTTTCTTT
>.|TRBV7-3|TRBJ2-2|TRBD2
CASSSFLAGSYTGELFF
TGTGCCAGCAGCTCGTTCCTAGCGGGGAGTTACACCGGGGAGCTGTTTTTT
>few|TRBV3-1/TRBV3-2|TRBJ1-1|.
CASSQGFRKNTEAFF
TGTGCCAGCAGCCAAGGCTTCAGGAAGAACACTGAAGCTTTCTTT
>.|TRBV3-1/TRBV3-2|TRBJ2-3|TRBD2
CASSQLAGASTDTQYF
TGTGCCAGCAGCCAGCTAGCGGGGGCTAGCACAGATACGCAGTATTTT
>.|TRBV12-3/TRBV12-4|TRBJ2-3|.
CASSWAQPREYF
TGTGCCAGCAGCTGGGCCCAACCCAGGGAGTATTTT
>.|TRBV5-1|TRBJ1-2|.
CASSLGGTPIPGYGYTF
TGCGCCAGCAGCTTGGGAGGGACACCCATCCCAGGCTATGGCTACACCTTC
>.|TRBV12-3/TRBV12-4|TRBJ2-5|.
CASRGRGETQYF
TGTGCCAGCAGAGGCAGGGGAGAGACCCAGTACTTC
>.|TRBV3-1/TRBV3-2|TRBJ2-1|.
CASSAARVFDEQFF
TGTGCCAGCAGCGCGGCCCGGGTATTCGATGAGCAGTTCTTC
>.|TRBV5-1|TRBJ2-5|.
CASSSQAGHRRETQYF
TGCGCCAGCAGCTCCCAGGCAGGACATCGCAGAGAGACCCAGTACTTC
>few|TRBV5-4|TRBJ1-6|.
CASSRWGDYNSPLHF
TGTGCCAGCAGCAGGTGGGGCGATTATAATTCACCCCTCCACTTT
>.|TRBV7-9|TRBJ1-1|.
CASSPSEGLNTEAFF
TGTGCCAGCAGCCCCTCGGAGGGGTTGAACACTGAAGCTTTCTTT
>.|TRBV30|TRBJ1-2|TRBD1
CAWGIQGASGYTF
TGTGCCTGGGGTATCCAGGGGGCCAGTGGCTACACCTTC
>.|TRBV30|TRBJ1-2|.
CAWSVLGLGYTF
TGTGCCTGGAGTGTGCTGGGGCTCGGCTACACCTTC
>.|TRBV7-9|TRBJ2-7|.
CASSSDTEYEQYF
TGTGCCAGCAGCTCAGACACAGAGTACGAGCAGTACTTC
>.|TRBV27|TRBJ1-5|TRBD1
CASSSDRGRKGNQPQHF
TGTGCCAGCAGTTCAGACAGGGGCCGGAAAGGCAATCAGCCCCAGCATTTT
>.|TRBV14|TRBJ2-1|TRBD1
CASSPGTGKVEQFF
TGTGCCAGCAGCCCCGGGACAGGGAAAGTGGAGCAGTTCTTC